Shown below are 25 T cell receptor beta chains from a single sample sequenced in a study of beta chain features in type 1 diabetes. Findings and limits, study-wide: Shorter TCRB CDR3s, moderately but significantly so, were found in Type 1 diabetes patients in all four CD4+ subsets.

Sequencing targeted expressed TCRB transcripts, as all isolated RNA had been reverse transcribed. Sequencing was performed with immunoSEQ multiplex PCR; in TCRdb, only in-frame clones are kept and a portion is missing. The sample lists about 650,000 clones, around 12% seen once, with roughly 0.11% in the top ten. No antigen has been identified for these receptors. Specimen: naive CD4+ T cells from blood. These receptors originate from a man under 40 with type 1 diabetes.

In its sample, this clone was seen a few times. The chain combines TRBV7-2 with TRBJ1-6; a possible D gene is TRBD1 (6 bases). Germline V gene data show CDR1 as SGHTA and CDR2 as FQGNSA. The CDR3 is 15 amino acids. V gave up 5 bases and J gave up 6 bases, with 14 bases separating them. The CDR3: CASSGWTDPNSPLHF. The CDR3 DNA follows: TGTGCCAGCAGCGGCTGGACAGACCCTAATTCACCCCTCCACTTT.

The rearrangement links TRBV5-1 to TRBJ1-6; D call uncertain. There are 15 residues in the CDR3. Germline V lookup: CDR1 SGHRS, CDR2 YFSETQ. The V gene lost 1 base and the J gene lost 6 bases, with 11 bases spanning the gap. DNA of the CDR3: TGCGCCAGCAGCTTGATGGCAGAAATTAATTCACCCCTCCACTTT. It specifies CASSLMAEINSPLHF.

The CDR3 loop reads CASSFSAQGLRRPYEQYF. CDR3 in DNA: TGTGCCAGCAGCTTTTCCGCGCAGGGACTGCGGCGCCCTTACGAGCAGTACTTC. The rearrangement joins TRBV7-2 to TRBJ2-7; possibly TRBD2 for D (6 bases). This CDR3 is built from 18 residues. CDR1 is SGHTA, CDR2 FQGNSA, per germline. V was trimmed by 3 bases and J by 4 bases, leaving 25 bases between them.

Only a few counts were recorded for this clone. The chain's CDR3 is CASSLTWSEQFF. CDR3 in DNA: TGCGCCAGCAGCCTGACTTGGTCGGAGCAGTTCTTC. The chain recombines TRBV5-1 with TRBJ2-1; D unclear. The germline gives CDR1 SGHRS, CDR2 YFSETQ. The CDR3 covers 12 residues. The V end lost 4 bases, the J end lost 10 bases, and 12 bases lay between the germline ends.

This clone was recorded a few times. The sample holds other DNA sequences that translate to the same CDR3. The CDR3: CSAAEETQYF. The CDR3 DNA is TGCAGTGCGGCAGAAGAGACCCAGTACTTC. The chain has TRBV20-1 and TRBJ2-5; no clear D gene. V lost 6 bases, J lost 3 bases, and 5 bases lay in between. CDR1 and CDR2 from the germline V gene are DFQATT and SNEGSKA (reference sequence). The CDR3 spans 10 residues.

This clone was detected a few times. This rearrangement joins TRBV5-4 to TRBJ2-3; D is unclear. Trimming removed 7 bases at V and 6 bases at J, with 9 bases between. Germline assignment: CDR1 SGHNT and CDR2 YYREEE (reference sequence). The CDR3 is made up of 11 amino acids. The DNA for the CDR3 is TGTGCCAGCGGCCCCGGGGATACGCAGTATTTT. Encoded protein: CASGPGDTQYF. Together with reference TRBV5-4 and TRBJ2-3, the CDR3 gives the full variable domain: ETGVTQSPTHLIKTRGQQVTLRCSSQSGHNTVSWYQQALGQGPQFIFQYYREEENGRGNFPPRFSGLQFPNYSSELNVNALELDDSALYLCASGPGDTQYFGPGTRLTVL.

The rearrangement uses TRBV14 and TRBJ2-3, with D unclear. This CDR3 spans 14 amino acids. The V and J ends lost 2 bases and 0 bases respectively, with 6 bases between them. The germline V gene has CDR1 SGHDN and CDR2 FVKESK. The chain's CDR3 is CASSQRVSTDTQYF. For the CDR3, the DNA is TGTGCCAGCAGCCAAAGGGTTAGCACAGATACGCAGTATTTT.

This clone has a count of ten or more. This CDR3 is also generated by other DNA sequences in the sample. The rearrangement links TRBV28 to TRBJ2-6, with TRBD1 matching 8 bases. After removal of 9 bases from V and 5 bases from J, the junction contained 12 bases not matched to a gene. Germline CDR1 and CDR2: MDHEN and SYDVKM. CDR3 length: 16 amino acids. The CDR3 DNA reads TGTGCCAGTGCCGCAGGGGGCGGTTTACGGGCCAACGTCCTGACTTTC. Protein product: CASAAGGGLRANVLTF.

The V and J genes are TRBV5-1 and TRBJ2-5, with D hard to call. Germline CDR1 and CDR2: SGHRS and YFSETQ. V lost 2 bases, J lost 0 bases, and 5 bases lay in between. The CDR3 consists of 13 residues. CDR3 bases: TGCGCCAGCAGCTTCCGGGACCAAGAGACCCAGTACTTC. Translated: CASSFRDQETQYF.

The gene calls are TRBV18 and TRBJ2-7; D possibly corresponds to TRBD1 (6 bases). CDR1 is KGHSH, CDR2 LQKENI, per germline. The CDR3 loop spans 15 amino acids. V lost 1 base to trimming and J lost 5 bases, with 15 bases between them. This CDR3 is CASSPQDSDGDEQYF. The CDR3 DNA sequence: TGTGCCAGCTCACCACAGGACAGTGACGGGGACGAGCAGTACTTC.

This clone was seen a few times. The V gene is TRBV10-3, the J gene TRBJ2-1, with D perhaps assigned TRBD1 or TRBD2 (5 bases each). The CDR3 has 15 amino acids. Trimming stripped 4 bases from V and 8 bases from J, with 18 bases between. Germline loops: CDR1 ENHRY, CDR2 SYGVKD. This chain's CDR3 is CAISGNSGPRDEQFF. In DNA, the CDR3 is TGTGCCATCAGTGGCAATTCGGGGCCCCGGGATGAGCAGTTCTTC.

The sample holds a few counts of this clone. The chain is built from TRBV30 and TRBJ1-3; maybe TRBD1 (5 bases). This CDR3 is built from 16 residues. Germline lookup yields CDR1 GTSNPN and CDR2 SVGIG (reference sequence). V gave up 2 bases and J gave up 3 bases, with 17 bases separating them. CDR3 protein: CAWSPPPGGVGNTIYF. In DNA form, the CDR3 reads TGTGCCTGGAGTCCACCCCCGGGGGGAGTTGGAAACACCATATATTTT.

This clone was observed a few times. The rearrangement uses TRBV7-9 and TRBJ2-1; TRBD2 agrees at 8 bases. The germline V gene encodes CDR1 SEHNR and CDR2 FQNEAQ (reference sequence). With 5 bases clipped from V and 5 bases from J, the junction kept 8 bases outside the gene matches. The CDR3 loop spans 15 amino acids. Here the CDR3 reads CASSPGGSGNNEQFF. For the CDR3, the DNA is TGTGCCAGCAGCCCAGGCGGTAGCGGGAACAATGAGCAGTTCTTC.

This clone was seen more than once but under ten times. This chain joins TRBV9 and TRBJ2-1, with a weak D call TRBD2 (5 bases). V was shortened by 1 base and J by 9 bases, with 11 bases between the two germline ends. Looked up from germline, CDR1 is SGDLS and CDR2 is YYNGEE. The length of the CDR3 is 13 residues. CDR3 region: CASSVSLEGEQFF. For the CDR3, the DNA is TGTGCCAGCAGCGTATCACTAGAAGGTGAGCAGTTCTTC.

The chain is built from TRBV6-4 and TRBJ1-6, with a possible D match to TRBD1 (5 bases). CDR1 is MRHNA, CDR2 SNTAGT, per germline. The germline V and J ends were trimmed by 0 bases and 16 bases, with 10 bases remaining between them. The CDR3 has 12 amino acids. The CDR3 bases are TGTGCCAGCAGTGACTCGGGGCAGACTCTCCACTTT. It specifies CASSDSGQTLHF.

V gene TRBV20-1 combines with J gene TRBJ1-2, with D uncertain. V was cut by 4 bases and J by 5 bases, with 8 bases left in between. CDR1 is DFQATT and CDR2 is SNEGSKA in the germline V gene (reference sequence). The CDR3 sequence is 11 residues long. The CDR3, as DNA: TGCAGTGCTAAGCTAGGTTATGGCTACACCTTC. This translates into CSAKLGYGYTF.

This clone was counted a few times. The chain uses TRBV7-6 and TRBJ2-7, with D uncertain. CDR1 SGHVS and CDR2 FNYEAQ come from the germline V gene. The CDR3 totals 12 residues. Trimming removed 4 bases at V and 5 bases at J, with 9 bases between. CDR3 loop: CASSSLNDEQYF. The CDR3 DNA follows: TGTGCCAGCAGCTCGCTTAACGACGAGCAGTACTTC.

The sample holds a few counts of this clone. The rearrangement uses TRBV9 and TRBJ1-1, with a weak D call TRBD1 (5 bases). CDR3 size: 16 residues. CDR1 SGDLS and CDR2 YYNGEE come from the germline V gene. V was trimmed by 0 bases and J by 4 bases, leaving 16 bases between them. CDR3 sequence reads: CASSVATGQGGTEAFF. Written as DNA, the CDR3 is TGTGCCAGCAGCGTAGCTACTGGGCAGGGAGGCACTGAAGCTTTCTTT. Full variable domain (rest looked up from reference TRBV9 and TRBJ1-1): DSGVTQTPKHLITATGQRVTLRCSPRSGDLSVYWYQQSLDQGLQFLIQYYNGEERAKGNILERFSAQQFPDLHSELNLSSLELGDSALYFCASSVATGQGGTEAFFGQGTRLTVV.

This clone was detected a few times. The V gene is TRBV7-2, the J gene TRBJ2-3, with TRBD1 identical over 8 bases. The CDR3 has 16 residues. V was pared by 0 bases and J by 6 bases, with 8 bases of the junction left unmatched. Germline CDR1 reads SGHTA; CDR2 reads FQGNSA. CDR3: CASSLASRGRWDTQYF. The CDR3 DNA sequence: TGTGCCAGCAGCTTAGCGAGCAGGGGGCGATGGGATACGCAGTATTTT.

This clone was detected only a few times. The V gene is TRBV9, the J gene TRBJ1-2; D remains unclear. This CDR3 comprises 13 residues. Germline assignment: CDR1 SGDLS and CDR2 YYNGEE. Trimming left V 2 bases short and J 5 bases short, with 10 bases between. CDR3 residues: CASSVSEEYGYTF. The CDR3 nucleotides are TGTGCCAGCAGCGTGTCCGAGGAGTATGGCTACACCTTC.

V gene TRBV29-1 combines with J gene TRBJ2-5; no clear D gene. This CDR3 comprises 13 residues. Germline V lookup: CDR1 SQVTM, CDR2 ANQGSEA. With 4 bases removed from V and 5 bases from J, the gap between germline ends came to 14 bases. The chain's CDR3 is CSVGLMQRETQYF. CDR3 nucleotide sequence: TGCAGCGTTGGTTTGATGCAGAGGGAGACCCAGTACTTC. Drawing the rest from reference TRBV29-1 and TRBJ2-5, the complete variable domain is SAVISQKPSRDICQRGTSLTIQCQVDSQVTMMFWYRQQPGQSLTLIATANQGSEATYESGFVIDKFPISRPNLTFSTLTVSNMSPEDSSIYLCSVGLMQRETQYFGPGTRLLVL.

As concerns this clone: The sample contains more than one DNA sequence encoding this CDR3. The chain uses TRBV7-2 and TRBJ2-3; D remains unclear. V was trimmed by 0 bases and J by 2 bases, leaving 6 bases between them. CDR3 length: 14 amino acids. The V gene's germline CDR1 is SGHTA and CDR2 FQGNSA. DNA for the CDR3: TGTGCCAGCAGCTTAGCTCGGAACACAGATACGCAGTATTTT. Translating gives CASSLARNTDTQYF.

This clone was counted a few times. The genes are TRBV4-3 and TRBJ1-6; D unresolved. The CDR3 has 13 amino acids. CDR1 is LGHNA, CDR2 YSLEER, per germline. The V end was cut by 0 bases, the J end by 10 bases, with 7 bases between. Written as DNA, the CDR3 is TGCGCCAGCAGCCAAGATAAGCGGTCACCCCTCCACTTT. This gives the protein CASSQDKRSPLHF.

This clone was found a few times. CDR3 loop: CASSSPGTPYNEQFF. The CDR3 DNA sequence: TGTGCCAGCAGCTCACCCGGGACTCCCTACAATGAGCAGTTCTTC. The chain has TRBV7-9 and TRBJ2-1, with TRBD2 as a possible D gene (6 bases). Germline V gene lookup returns CDR1 SEHNR and CDR2 FQNEAQ (reference sequence). Trimming removed 4 bases at V and 2 bases at J, with 12 bases between. The CDR3 is 15 amino acids.

This chain uses TRBV28 with TRBJ1-5; D may be TRBD1 (6 bases). Trimming removed 3 bases at V and 6 bases at J, with 12 bases between. The CDR3 is 14 residues long. The germline CDR1 and CDR2 sequences are MDHEN and SYDVKM. The CDR3 nucleotides are TGTGCCAGCAGTTTGGAAGGGGGTGGTCAGCCCCAGCATTTT. As protein: CASSLEGGGQPQHF.